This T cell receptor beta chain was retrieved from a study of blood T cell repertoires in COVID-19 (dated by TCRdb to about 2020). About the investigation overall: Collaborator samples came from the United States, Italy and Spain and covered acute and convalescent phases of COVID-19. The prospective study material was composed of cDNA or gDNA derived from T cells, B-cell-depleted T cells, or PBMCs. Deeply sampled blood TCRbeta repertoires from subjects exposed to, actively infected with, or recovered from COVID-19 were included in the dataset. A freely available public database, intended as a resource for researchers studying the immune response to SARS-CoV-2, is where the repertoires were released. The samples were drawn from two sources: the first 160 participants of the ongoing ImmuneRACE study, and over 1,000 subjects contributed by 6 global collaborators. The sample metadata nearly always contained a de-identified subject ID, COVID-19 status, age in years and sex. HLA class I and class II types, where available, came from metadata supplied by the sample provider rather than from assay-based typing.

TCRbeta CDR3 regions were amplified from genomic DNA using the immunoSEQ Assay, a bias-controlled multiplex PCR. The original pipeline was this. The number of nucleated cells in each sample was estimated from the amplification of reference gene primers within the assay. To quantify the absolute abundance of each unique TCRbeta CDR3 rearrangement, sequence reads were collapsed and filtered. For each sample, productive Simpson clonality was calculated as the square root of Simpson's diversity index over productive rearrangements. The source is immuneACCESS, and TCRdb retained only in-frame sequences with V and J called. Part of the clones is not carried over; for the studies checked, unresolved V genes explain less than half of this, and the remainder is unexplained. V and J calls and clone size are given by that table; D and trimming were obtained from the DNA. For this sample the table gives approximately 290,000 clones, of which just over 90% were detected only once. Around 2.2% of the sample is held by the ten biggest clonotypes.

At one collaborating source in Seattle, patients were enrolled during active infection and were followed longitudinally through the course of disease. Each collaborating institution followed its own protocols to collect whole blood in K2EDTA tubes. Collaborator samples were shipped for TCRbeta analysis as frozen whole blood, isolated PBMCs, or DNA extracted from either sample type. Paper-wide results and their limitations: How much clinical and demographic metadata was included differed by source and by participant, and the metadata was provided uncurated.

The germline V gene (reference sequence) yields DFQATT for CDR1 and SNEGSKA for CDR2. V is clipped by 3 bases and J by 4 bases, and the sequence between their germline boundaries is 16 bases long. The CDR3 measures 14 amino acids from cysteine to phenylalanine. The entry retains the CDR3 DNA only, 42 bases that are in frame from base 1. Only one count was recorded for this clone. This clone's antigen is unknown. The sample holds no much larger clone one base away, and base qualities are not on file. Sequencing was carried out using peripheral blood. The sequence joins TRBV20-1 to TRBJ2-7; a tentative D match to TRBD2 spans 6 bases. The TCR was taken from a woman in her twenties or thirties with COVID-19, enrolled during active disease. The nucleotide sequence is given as TGCAGTGCTAGTCCCCCCCTCGGGACTTACGAGCAGTACTTC. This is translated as CSASPPLGTYEQYF.